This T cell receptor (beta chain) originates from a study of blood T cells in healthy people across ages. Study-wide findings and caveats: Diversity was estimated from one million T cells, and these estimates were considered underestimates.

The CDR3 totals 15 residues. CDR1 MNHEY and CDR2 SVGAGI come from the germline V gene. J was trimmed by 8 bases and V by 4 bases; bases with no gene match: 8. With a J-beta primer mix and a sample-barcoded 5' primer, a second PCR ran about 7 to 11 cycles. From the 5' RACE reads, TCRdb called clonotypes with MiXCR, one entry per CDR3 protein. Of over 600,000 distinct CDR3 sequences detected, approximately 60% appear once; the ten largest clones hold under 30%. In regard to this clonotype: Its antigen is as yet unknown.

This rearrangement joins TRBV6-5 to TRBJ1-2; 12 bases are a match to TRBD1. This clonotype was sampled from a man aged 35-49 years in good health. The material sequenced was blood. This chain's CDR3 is CASSSGTGGAGGYTF. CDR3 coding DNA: TGTGCCAGCAGTTCGGGGACAGGGGGCGCGGGGGGCTACACCTTC.